This T cell receptor beta chain derives from a study of T cells in Graves' hyperthyroidism and ophthalmopathy. At the level of the study: Staff took peripheral blood when the initial diagnosis was made, before any treatment began.

RNA transcripts served as the template for amplifying TCR beta CDR3 regions. During a first-round RT-PCR of the TCR CDR3, the HTBI primer set was used. A single record per CDR3 protein comes from TCRdb applying MiXCR to the multiplex PCR reads. The sample carries about 640,000 distinct CDR3 sequences, less than 25% recorded once. Comment on this clonotype: No antigen is known for it.

Study-wide findings and caveats: Most clonotypes expanded in thyroid above 0.001 were likewise present in blood.

Ophthalmopathy patients had Clinical Activity Score at least 3, NOSPECS grade at least 4, duration under 3 months. The authors obtained PBMCs from over 8.5 ml of fresh peripheral blood. The germline gives CDR1 SGDLS, CDR2 YYNGEE. This CDR3 comprises 13 residues. Between the trimmed V and J ends, which lost 4 bases and 4 bases, there was a span of 11 bases. This sequence joins TRBV9 and TRBJ1-2; TRBD1 is a possible D gene (6 bases). The receptor was isolated from a man aged 25 to 45 with Graves' ophthalmopathy. What was sequenced was blood. This CDR3 is CASSRGGLYGYTF. The CDR3 DNA reads as TGTGCCAGCAGCCGAGGGGGACTCTATGGCTACACCTTC.